This T cell receptor (beta chain) was sequenced for a study of T cell responses to AZD1222 COVID-19 vaccine. V was pared by 3 bases and J by 4 bases, with 10 bases between. Germline CDR1 MRHNA, CDR2 SNTAGT. The CDR3 extends over 14 amino acids. Study-level points and caveats: Per reports, nearly half of all spike-specific TCRs target regions that are unmutated in variants. The donor cohort was predominantly white British with a female majority, and clonal diversity may have been underestimated. Repertoires were obtained solely post-peak T cell response. Spike was spanned by vaccine-associated CD4 TCRs, which were dominant at 160-218 and 743-854.

To note about this clone: Antigen specificity is unknown.

The data were produced by immunoSEQ multiplex PCR, yet TCRdb's version contains in-frame clones alone and is incomplete. The sample carries roughly 170,000 clones, 90% to 95% recorded once. The source of this sequence is an adult who received the AZD1222 COVID-19 vaccine. V usage is TRBV6-4 and J usage is TRBJ2-1, with D perhaps matching TRBD2 (6 bases). The sequences come from peripheral blood, collected 28 days after the second AZD1222 dose. The CDR3 DNA follows: TGTGCCAGCAGTGAGGCTAGCGTTTACAATGAGCAGTTCTTC. It codes for CASSEASVYNEQFF.